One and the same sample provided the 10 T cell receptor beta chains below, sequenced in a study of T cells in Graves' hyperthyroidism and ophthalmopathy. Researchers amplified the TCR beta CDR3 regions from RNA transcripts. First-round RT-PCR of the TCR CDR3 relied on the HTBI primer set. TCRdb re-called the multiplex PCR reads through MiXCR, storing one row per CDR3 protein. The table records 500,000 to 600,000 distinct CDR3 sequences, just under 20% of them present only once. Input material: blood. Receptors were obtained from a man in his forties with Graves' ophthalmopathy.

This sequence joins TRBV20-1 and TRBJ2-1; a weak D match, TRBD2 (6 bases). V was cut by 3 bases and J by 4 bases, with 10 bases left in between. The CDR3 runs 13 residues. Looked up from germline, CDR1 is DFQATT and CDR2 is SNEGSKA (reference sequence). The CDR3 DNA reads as TGCAGTGCTAGGAAGGAGGGGTACAATGAGCAGTTCTTC. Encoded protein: CSARKEGYNEQFF.

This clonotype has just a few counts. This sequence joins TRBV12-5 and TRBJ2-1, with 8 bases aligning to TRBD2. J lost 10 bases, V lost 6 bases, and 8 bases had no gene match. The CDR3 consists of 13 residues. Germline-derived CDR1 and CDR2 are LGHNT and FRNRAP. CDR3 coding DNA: TGTGCTAGTGGGACCTCCGGGACTAGAGAGCAGTTCTTC. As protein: CASGTSGTREQFF.

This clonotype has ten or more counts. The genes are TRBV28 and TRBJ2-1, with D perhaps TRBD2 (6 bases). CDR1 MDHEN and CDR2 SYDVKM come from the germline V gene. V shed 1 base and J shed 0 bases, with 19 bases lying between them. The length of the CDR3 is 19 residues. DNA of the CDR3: TGTGCCAGCAGTTTATTTCGTCTCGGCGCGGGAAGCTCCTACAATGAGCAGTTCTTC. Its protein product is CASSLFRLGAGSSYNEQFF.

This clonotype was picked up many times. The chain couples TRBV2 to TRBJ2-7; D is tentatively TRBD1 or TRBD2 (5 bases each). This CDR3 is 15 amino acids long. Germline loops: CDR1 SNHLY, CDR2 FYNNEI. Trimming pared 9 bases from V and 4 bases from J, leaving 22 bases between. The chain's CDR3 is CASTGPGGRAYEQYF. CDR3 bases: TGTGCCAGTACAGGACCAGGAGGCAGGGCGTACGAGCAGTACTTC.

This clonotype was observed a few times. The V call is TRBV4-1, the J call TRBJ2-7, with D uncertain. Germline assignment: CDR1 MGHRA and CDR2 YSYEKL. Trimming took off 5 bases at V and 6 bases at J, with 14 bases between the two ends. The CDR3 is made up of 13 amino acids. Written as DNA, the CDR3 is TGCGCCAGCAGCGTTCAACCCCTGATCGAGCAGTACTTC. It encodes CASSVQPLIEQYF.

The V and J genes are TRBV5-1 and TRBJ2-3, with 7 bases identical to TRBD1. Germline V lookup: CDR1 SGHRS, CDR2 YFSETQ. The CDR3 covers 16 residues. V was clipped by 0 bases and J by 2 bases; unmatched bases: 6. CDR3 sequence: CASSLGQGLFTDTQYF. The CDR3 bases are TGCGCCAGCAGCTTGGGACAGGGTTTGTTCACAGATACGCAGTATTTT.

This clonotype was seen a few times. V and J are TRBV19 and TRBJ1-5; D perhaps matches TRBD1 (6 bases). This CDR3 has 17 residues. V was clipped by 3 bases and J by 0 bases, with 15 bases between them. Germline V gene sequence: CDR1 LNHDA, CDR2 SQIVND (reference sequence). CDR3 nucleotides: TGTGCCAGTAGTATTCCCGGGACAATCTATAGCAATCAGCCCCAGCATTTT. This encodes CASSIPGTIYSNQPQHF.

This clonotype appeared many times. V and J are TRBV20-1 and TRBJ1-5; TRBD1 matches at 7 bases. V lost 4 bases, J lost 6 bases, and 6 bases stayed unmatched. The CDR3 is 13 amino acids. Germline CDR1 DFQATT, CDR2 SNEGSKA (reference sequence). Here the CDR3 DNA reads TGCAGTGCTAACGCAGGGGGGAGTCAGCCCCAGCATTTT. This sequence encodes CSANAGGSQPQHF.

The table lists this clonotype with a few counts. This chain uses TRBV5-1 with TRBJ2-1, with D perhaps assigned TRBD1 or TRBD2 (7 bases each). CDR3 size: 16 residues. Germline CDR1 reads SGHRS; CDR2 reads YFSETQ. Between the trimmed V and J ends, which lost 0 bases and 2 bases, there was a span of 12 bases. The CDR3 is CASSLEGGGPYNEQFF. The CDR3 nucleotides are TGCGCCAGCAGCTTGGAGGGAGGGGGCCCCTACAATGAGCAGTTCTTC.

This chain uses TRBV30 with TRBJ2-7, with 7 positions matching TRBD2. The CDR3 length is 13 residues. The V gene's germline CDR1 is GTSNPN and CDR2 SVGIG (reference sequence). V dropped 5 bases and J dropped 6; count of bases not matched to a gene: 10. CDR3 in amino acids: CAWDRGGFSEQYF. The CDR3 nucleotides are TGTGCCTGGGACCGCGGGGGTTTCTCCGAGCAGTACTTC. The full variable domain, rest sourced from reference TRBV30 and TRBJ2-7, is SQTIHQWPATLVQPVGSPLSLECTVEGTSNPNLYWYRQAAGRGLQLLFYSVGIGQISSEVPQNLSASRPQDRQFILSSKKLLLSDSGFYLCAWDRGGFSEQYFGPGTRLTVT.